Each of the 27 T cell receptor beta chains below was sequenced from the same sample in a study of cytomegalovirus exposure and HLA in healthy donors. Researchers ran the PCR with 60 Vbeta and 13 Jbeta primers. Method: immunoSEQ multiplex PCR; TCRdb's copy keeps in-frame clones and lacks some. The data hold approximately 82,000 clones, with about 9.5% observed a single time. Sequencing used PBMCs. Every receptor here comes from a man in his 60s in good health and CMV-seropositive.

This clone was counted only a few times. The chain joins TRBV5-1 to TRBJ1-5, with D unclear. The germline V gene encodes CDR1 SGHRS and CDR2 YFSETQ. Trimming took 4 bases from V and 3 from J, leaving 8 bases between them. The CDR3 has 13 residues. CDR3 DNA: TGCGCCAGCAGCGGCGGGTACAATCAGCCCCAGCATTTT. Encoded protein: CASSGGYNQPQHF.

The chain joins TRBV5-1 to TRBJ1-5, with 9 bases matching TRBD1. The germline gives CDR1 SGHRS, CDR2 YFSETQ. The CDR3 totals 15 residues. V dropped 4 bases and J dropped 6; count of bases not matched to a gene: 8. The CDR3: CASSPAPDRGQPQHF. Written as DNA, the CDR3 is TGCGCCAGCAGCCCCGCCCCGGACAGGGGTCAGCCCCAGCATTTT.

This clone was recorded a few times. Written as DNA, the CDR3 is TGTGCCAGCAGTTATTCGGGGGACACCTCCTATAATTCACCCCTCCACTTT. This gives the protein CASSYSGDTSYNSPLHF. The chain carries TRBV6-9 and TRBJ1-6; possible D gene TRBD1, 6 bases. This CDR3 is 17 amino acids long. V lost 0 bases, J lost 0 bases, and 9 bases lay in between. CDR1 MNHGY and CDR2 SVAAGI come from the germline V gene.

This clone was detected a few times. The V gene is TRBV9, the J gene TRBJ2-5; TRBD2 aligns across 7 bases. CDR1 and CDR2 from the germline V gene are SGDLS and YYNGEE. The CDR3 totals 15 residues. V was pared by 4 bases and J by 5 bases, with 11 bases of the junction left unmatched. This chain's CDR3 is CASSLRGGGVETQYF. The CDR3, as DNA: TGTGCCAGCAGCCTCCGGGGCGGGGGAGTGGAGACCCAGTACTTC. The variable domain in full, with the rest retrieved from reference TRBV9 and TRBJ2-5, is DSGVTQTPKHLITATGQRVTLRCSPRSGDLSVYWYQQSLDQGLQFLIQYYNGEERAKGNILERFSAQQFPDLHSELNLSSLELGDSALYFCASSLRGGGVETQYFGPGTRLLVL.

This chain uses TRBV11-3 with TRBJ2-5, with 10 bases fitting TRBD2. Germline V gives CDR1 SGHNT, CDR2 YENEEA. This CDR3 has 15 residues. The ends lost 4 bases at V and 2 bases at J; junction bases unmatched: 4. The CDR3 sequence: CASSSSGGAQETQYF. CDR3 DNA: TGTGCCAGCAGCTCGAGCGGGGGGGCGCAAGAGACCCAGTACTTC.

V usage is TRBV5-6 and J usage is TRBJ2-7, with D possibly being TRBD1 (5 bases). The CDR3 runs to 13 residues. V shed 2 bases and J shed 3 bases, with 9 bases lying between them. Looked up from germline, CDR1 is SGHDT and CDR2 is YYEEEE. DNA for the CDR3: TGTGCCAGCAGCTTTAGGACACTCTACGAGCAGTACTTC. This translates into CASSFRTLYEQYF.

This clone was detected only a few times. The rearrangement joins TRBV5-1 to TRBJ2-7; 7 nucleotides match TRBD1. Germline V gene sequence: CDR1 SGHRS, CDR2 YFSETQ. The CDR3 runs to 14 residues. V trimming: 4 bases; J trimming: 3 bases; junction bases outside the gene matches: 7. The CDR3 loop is CASSPTGKFYEQYV. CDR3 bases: TGCGCCAGCAGCCCGACAGGGAAATTCTACGAGCAGTACGTC.

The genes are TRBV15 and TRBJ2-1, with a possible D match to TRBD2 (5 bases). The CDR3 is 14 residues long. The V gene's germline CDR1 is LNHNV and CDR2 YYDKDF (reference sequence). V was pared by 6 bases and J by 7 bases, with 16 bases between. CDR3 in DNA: TGTGCCACCAGGATTGGACTGGGAAAGAATGAGCAGTTCTTC. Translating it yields CATRIGLGKNEQFF. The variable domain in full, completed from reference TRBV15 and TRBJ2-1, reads DAMVIQNPRYQVTQFGKPVTLSCSQTLNHNVMYWYQQKSSQAPKLLFHYYDKDFNNEADTPDNFQSRRPNTSFCFLDIRSPGLGDTAMYLCATRIGLGKNEQFFGPGTRLTVL.

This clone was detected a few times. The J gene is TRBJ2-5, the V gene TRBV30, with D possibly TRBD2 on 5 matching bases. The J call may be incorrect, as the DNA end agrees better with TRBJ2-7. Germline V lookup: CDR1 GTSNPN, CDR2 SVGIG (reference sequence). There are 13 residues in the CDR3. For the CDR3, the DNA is TGTGCCTGGAGTGAGCGGCTAGCCTACGAGCAGTACTTC. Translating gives CAWSERLAYEQYF.

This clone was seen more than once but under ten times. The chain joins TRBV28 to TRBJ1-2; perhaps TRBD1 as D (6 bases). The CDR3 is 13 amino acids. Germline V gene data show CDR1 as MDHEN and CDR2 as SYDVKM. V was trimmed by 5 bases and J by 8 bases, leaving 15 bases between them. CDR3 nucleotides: TGTGCCAGCAGTCCCGGACAGCTATGGGGCTACACCTTC. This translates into CASSPGQLWGYTF.

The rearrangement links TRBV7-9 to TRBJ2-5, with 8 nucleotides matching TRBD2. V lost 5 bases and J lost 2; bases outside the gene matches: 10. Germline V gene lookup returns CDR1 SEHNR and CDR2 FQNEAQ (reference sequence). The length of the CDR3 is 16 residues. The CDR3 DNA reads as TGTGCCAGCAGCAACCTAGGGGCGGGGGGTCAAGAGACCCAGTACTTC. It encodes CASSNLGAGGQETQYF.

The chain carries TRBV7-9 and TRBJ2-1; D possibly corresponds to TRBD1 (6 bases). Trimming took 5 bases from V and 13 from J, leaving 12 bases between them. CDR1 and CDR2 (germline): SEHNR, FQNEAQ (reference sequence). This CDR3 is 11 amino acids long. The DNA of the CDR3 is TGTGCCAGCAGCCCGTCCGGGACACAGTTCTTC. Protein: CASSPSGTQFF.

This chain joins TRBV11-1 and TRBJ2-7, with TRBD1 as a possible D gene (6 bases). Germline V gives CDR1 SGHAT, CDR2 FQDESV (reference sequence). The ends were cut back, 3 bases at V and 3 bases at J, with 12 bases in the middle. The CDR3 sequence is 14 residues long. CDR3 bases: TGTGCCAGCAGCTTTGATGGGGGCCGCTACGAGCAGTACGTC. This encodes CASSFDGGRYEQYV.

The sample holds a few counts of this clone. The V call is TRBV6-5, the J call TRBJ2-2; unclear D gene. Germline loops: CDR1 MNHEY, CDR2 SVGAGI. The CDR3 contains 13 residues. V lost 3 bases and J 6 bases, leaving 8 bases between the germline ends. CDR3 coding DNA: TGTGCCAGCAGTTATGGTAGATCCGGGGAGCTGTTTTTT. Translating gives CASSYGRSGELFF.

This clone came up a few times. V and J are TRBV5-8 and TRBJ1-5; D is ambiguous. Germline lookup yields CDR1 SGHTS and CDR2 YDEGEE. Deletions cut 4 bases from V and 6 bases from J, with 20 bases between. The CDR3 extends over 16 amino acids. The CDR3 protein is CASSRRVGAGSQPQHF. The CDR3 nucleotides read TGTGCCAGCAGCAGGCGAGTAGGAGCGGGGAGTCAGCCCCAGCATTTT.

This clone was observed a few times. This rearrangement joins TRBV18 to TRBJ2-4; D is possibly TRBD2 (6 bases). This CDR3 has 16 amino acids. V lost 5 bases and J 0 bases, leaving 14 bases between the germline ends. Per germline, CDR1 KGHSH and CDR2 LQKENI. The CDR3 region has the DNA TGTGCCAGCTCAACCAACAGCGGGTTAGCCAAAAACATTCAGTACTTC. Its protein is CASSTNSGLAKNIQYF.

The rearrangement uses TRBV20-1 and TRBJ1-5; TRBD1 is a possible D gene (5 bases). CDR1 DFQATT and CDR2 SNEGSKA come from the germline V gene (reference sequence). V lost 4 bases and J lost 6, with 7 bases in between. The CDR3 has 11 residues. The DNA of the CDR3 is TGCAGTGCTAAGGGGTTTCAGCCCCAGCATTTT. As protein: CSAKGFQPQHF.

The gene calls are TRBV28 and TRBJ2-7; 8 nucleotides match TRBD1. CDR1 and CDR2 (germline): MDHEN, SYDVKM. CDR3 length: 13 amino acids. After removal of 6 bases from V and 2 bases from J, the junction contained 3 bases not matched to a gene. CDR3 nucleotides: TGTGCCAGCAGCTGGACAGGGACCTACGAGCAGTACTTC. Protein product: CASSWTGTYEQYF.

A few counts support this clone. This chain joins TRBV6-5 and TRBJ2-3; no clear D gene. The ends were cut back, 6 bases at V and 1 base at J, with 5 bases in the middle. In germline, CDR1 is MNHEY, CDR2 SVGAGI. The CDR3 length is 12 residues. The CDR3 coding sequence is TGTGCCAGCAGCCGGGGCACAGATACGCAGTATTTT. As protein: CASSRGTDTQYF.

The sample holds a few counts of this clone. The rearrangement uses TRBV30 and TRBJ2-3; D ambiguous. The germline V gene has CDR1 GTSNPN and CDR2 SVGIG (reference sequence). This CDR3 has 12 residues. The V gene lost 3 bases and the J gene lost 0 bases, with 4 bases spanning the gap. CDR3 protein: CAWSESTDTQYF. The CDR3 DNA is TGTGCCTGGAGCGAGAGCACAGATACGCAGTATTTT. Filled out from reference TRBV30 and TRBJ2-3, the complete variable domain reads SQTIHQWPATLVQPVGSPLSLECTVEGTSNPNLYWYRQAAGRGLQLLFYSVGIGQISSEVPQNLSASRPQDRQFILSSKKLLLSDSGFYLCAWSESTDTQYFGPGTRLTVL.

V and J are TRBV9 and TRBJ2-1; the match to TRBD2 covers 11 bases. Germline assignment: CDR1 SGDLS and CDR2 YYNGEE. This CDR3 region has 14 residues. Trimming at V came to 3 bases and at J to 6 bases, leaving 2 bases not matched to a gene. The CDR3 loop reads CASSGGLAANEQFF. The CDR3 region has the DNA TGTGCCAGCAGCGGGGGACTAGCGGCCAATGAGCAGTTCTTC.

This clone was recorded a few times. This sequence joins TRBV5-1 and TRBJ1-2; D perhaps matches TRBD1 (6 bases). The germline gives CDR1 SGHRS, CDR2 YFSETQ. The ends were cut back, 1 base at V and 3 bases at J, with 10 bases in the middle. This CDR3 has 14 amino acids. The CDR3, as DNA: TGCGCCAGCAGCTTGAGGGGGGGAGACTATGGCTACACCTTC. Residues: CASSLRGGDYGYTF.

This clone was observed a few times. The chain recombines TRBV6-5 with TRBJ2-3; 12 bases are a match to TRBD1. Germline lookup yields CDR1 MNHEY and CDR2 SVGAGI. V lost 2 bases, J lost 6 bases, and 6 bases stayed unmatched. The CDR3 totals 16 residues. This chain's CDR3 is CASSYTGTGGMDTQYF. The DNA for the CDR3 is TGTGCCAGCAGTTACACCGGGACAGGGGGCATGGATACGCAGTATTTT.

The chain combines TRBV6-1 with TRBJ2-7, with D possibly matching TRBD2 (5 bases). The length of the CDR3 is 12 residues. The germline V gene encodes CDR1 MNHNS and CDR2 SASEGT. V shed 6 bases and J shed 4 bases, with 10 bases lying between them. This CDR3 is CASRDWIYEQYV. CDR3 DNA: TGTGCCAGCAGGGACTGGATTTACGAGCAGTACGTC.

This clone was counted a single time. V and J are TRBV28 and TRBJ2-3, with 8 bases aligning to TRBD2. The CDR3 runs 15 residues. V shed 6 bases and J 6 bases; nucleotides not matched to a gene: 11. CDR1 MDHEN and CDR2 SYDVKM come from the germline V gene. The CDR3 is CASSDTGTRGDTQYF. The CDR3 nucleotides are TGTGCCAGCAGCGACACCGGGACTAGGGGGGATACGCAGTATTTT.

In DNA form, the CDR3 reads TGTGCCAGTAGTCGCCGGGACAGGGAAGCCGGGGAGCTGTTTTTT. This codes for CASSRRDREAGELFF. The chain couples TRBV19 to TRBJ2-2; 9 nucleotides align to TRBD1. The V segment lost 5 bases and the J segment 6 bases; nucleotides outside the gene matches: 7. This CDR3 spans 15 amino acids. CDR1 and CDR2 (germline): LNHDA, SQIVND (reference sequence). The full variable domain, its missing parts supplied by reference TRBV19 and TRBJ2-2, is DGGITQSPKYLFRKEGQNVTLSCEQNLNHDAMYWYRQDPGQGLRLIYYSQIVNDFQKGDIAEGYSVSREKKESFPLTVTSAQKNPTAFYLCASSRRDREAGELFFGEGSRLTVL.

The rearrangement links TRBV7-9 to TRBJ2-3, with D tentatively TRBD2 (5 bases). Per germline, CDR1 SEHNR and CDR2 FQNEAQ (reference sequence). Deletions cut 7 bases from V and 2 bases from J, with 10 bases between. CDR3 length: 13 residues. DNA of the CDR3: TGTGCCAGCACCGTACTAGTCACAGATACGCAGTATTTT. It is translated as CASTVLVTDTQYF.